This passage covers 31 T cell receptor beta chains from one sample sequenced in a study of T cells after yellow fever vaccination. TCRdb re-derived calls from the 5' RACE reads in MiXCR, one entry per CDR3 protein. The sample gives more than 50,000 distinct CDR3 sequences, approximately 5.5% of which show up once; 31% is in the top ten. Sample: PBMCs, either bulk or a sorted T-cell subset (CD4+, CD8+, memory, or dextramer-sorted; not recorded which), taken on the day of the yellow fever booster vaccination. The receptors were gathered from a man aged 18 to 35 who received the YFV17D yellow fever vaccine.

Ten or more counts support this clonotype. The rearrangement joins TRBV18 to TRBJ1-2, with TRBD1 matching 10 bases. V dropped 3 bases and J dropped 3; count of bases not matched to a gene: 4. The CDR3 spans 15 residues. CDR1 and CDR2 (germline): KGHSH, LQKENI. The CDR3 bases are TGTGCCAGCTCACCCGGGACAGGGGCTTACTATGGCTACACCTTC. It specifies CASSPGTGAYYGYTF.

This clonotype was counted ten times or more. The chain couples TRBV6-2 or TRBV6-3 to TRBJ1-1; no reliable D call. Trimming removed 1 base from V and 1 base from J, with 7 bases in between. The CDR3 totals 14 residues. Germline V gene data show CDR1 as MNHEY and CDR2 as SVGEGT. CDR3 protein: CASSYWGANTEAFF. The CDR3 nucleotides are TGTGCCAGCAGTTACTGGGGAGCGAACACTGAAGCTTTCTTT.

This clonotype appeared a few times. The V and J genes are TRBV5-1 and TRBJ1-1; D possibly corresponds to TRBD1 (5 bases). Germline CDR1 and CDR2: SGHRS and YFSETQ. There are 13 residues in the CDR3. The V gene lost 7 bases and the J gene lost 0 bases, with 10 bases spanning the gap. The CDR3 region is CASSGTVNTEAFF. As DNA, the CDR3 is TGCGCCAGCTCCGGGACCGTGAACACTGAAGCTTTCTTT. The variable domain in full, with the rest retrieved from reference TRBV5-1 and TRBJ1-1, is KAGVTQTPRYLIKTRGQQVTLSCSPISGHRSVSWYQQTPGQGLQFLFEYFSETQRNKGNFPGRFSGRQFSNSRSEMNVSTLELGDSALYLCASSGTVNTEAFFGQGTRLTVV.

This clonotype has just a few counts. The genes are TRBV6-2 or TRBV6-3 and TRBJ2-7, with TRBD1 matching over 9 bases. This CDR3 region has 14 residues. The germline gives CDR1 MNHEY, CDR2 SVGEGT. The ends lost 6 bases at V and 0 bases at J; junction bases unmatched: 3. The CDR3, as DNA: TGTGCCAGCAGAGACAGGGGGATCTCCTACGAGCAGTACTTC. Translation gives CASRDRGISYEQYF.

This clonotype was observed many times. V and J are TRBV4-2 and TRBJ1-2, with 7 bases aligning to TRBD1. Germline loops: CDR1 LGHNA, CDR2 YNFKEQ. V lost 2 bases to trimming and J lost 4 bases; unmatched junction nucleotides: 10. The CDR3 sequence is 16 residues long. The CDR3 region has the DNA TGTGCCAGCAGCCAACGGACAGGCGGGACAATCTATGGCTACACCTTC. It is translated as CASSQRTGGTIYGYTF.

Ten or more counts support this clonotype. V and J are TRBV6-2 or TRBV6-3 and TRBJ2-1, with 11 bases identical to TRBD2. Germline CDR1 MNHEY, CDR2 SVGEGT. The CDR3 has 15 amino acids. V shed 6 bases and J 4 bases; nucleotides not matched to a gene: 5. CDR3 protein: CASSPTSGGYNEQFF. CDR3 bases: TGTGCCAGCAGCCCTACTAGCGGGGGTTACAATGAGCAGTTCTTC.

This clonotype has at least ten counts. The chain is built from TRBV7-6 and TRBJ1-1, with D maybe TRBD1 (6 bases). V was pared by 1 base and J by 3 bases, with 12 bases between. This CDR3 is 15 amino acids long. Germline CDR1 SGHVS, CDR2 FNYEAQ. CDR3 DNA: TGTGCCAGCAGCTTAGGGCCAGGGGAGGACACTGAAGCTTTCTTT. It yields the protein CASSLGPGEDTEAFF. Looking up the rest from reference TRBV7-6 and TRBJ1-1 gives the full variable domain: GAGVSQSPRYKVTKRGQDVALRCDPISGHVSLYWYRQALGQGPEFLTYFNYEAQQDKSGLPNDRFSAERPEGSISTLTIQRTEQRDSAMYRCASSLGPGEDTEAFFGQGTRLTVV.

This clonotype has at least ten counts. This chain uses TRBV13 with TRBJ2-7; TRBD1 is a possible D gene (5 bases). CDR3 size: 12 residues. Trimming stripped 1 base from V and 7 bases from J, with 8 bases between. Germline CDR1 and CDR2: PRHDT and FYEKMQ (reference sequence). In DNA, the CDR3 is TGTGCCAGCAGCTTAGATTCAGGGGAGCAGTACTTC. It translates to CASSLDSGEQYF.

This clonotype appeared many times. The chain couples TRBV7-2 to TRBJ2-5, with D possibly being TRBD2 (6 bases). The CDR3 has 13 amino acids. Deletions cut 2 bases from V and 7 bases from J, with 11 bases between. Germline V lookup: CDR1 SGHTA, CDR2 FQGNSA. The CDR3 spells CASSLTGDGTQYF. The CDR3 nucleotides are TGTGCCAGCAGCTTAACGGGGGATGGGACCCAGTACTTC. The full variable domain, rest sourced from reference TRBV7-2 and TRBJ2-5, is GAGVSQSPSNKVTEKGKDVELRCDPISGHTALYWYRQSLGQGLEFLIYFQGNSAPDKSGLPSDRFSAERTGGSVSTLTIQRTQQEDSAVYLCASSLTGDGTQYFGPGTRLLVL.

This clonotype was picked up many times. The chain recombines TRBV12-3 or TRBV12-4 with TRBJ2-2; D is perhaps TRBD2 (6 bases). V lost 3 bases, J lost 4 bases, and 15 bases lay in between. This CDR3 is built from 16 residues. CDR3 in amino acids: CASSFIRDWPTGELFF. CDR3 nucleotide sequence: TGTGCCAGCAGTTTTATCCGGGACTGGCCCACCGGGGAGCTGTTTTTT.

This clonotype was picked up many times. This chain joins TRBV29-1 and TRBJ2-7; either TRBD1 or TRBD2 may fit D (5 bases each). CDR3 length: 12 residues. V lost 3 bases and J lost 0, with 6 bases in between. Germline-derived CDR1 and CDR2 are SQVTM and ANQGSEA. The CDR3 loop is CSVERGSYEQYF. Here the CDR3 DNA reads TGCAGCGTTGAGAGGGGCTCCTACGAGCAGTACTTC.

V gene TRBV7-2 combines with J gene TRBJ2-1; 9 bases are a match to TRBD2. The CDR3 spans 15 residues. The germline V gene has CDR1 SGHTA and CDR2 FQGNSA. V trimming: 6 bases; J trimming: 4 bases; junction bases outside the gene matches: 7. CDR3 loop: CASRIGLAGYNEQFF. CDR3 sequence (DNA): TGTGCCAGCAGAATCGGGCTAGCGGGGTACAATGAGCAGTTCTTC.

There are many counts of this clonotype. V and J are TRBV7-6 and TRBJ2-7; 10 bases align to TRBD1. This CDR3 contains 14 residues. V dropped 5 bases and J dropped 3; count of bases not matched to a gene: 4. CDR1 SGHVS and CDR2 FNYEAQ come from the germline V gene. CDR3 coding DNA: TGTGCCAGCAGCCCGACAGGGGGCGGCTACGAGCAGTACTTC. This gives the protein CASSPTGGGYEQYF. The whole variable domain, filled in from reference TRBV7-6 and TRBJ2-7, reads GAGVSQSPRYKVTKRGQDVALRCDPISGHVSLYWYRQALGQGPEFLTYFNYEAQQDKSGLPNDRFSAERPEGSISTLTIQRTEQRDSAMYRCASSPTGGGYEQYFGPGTRLTVT.

V is TRBV7-2 and J is TRBJ1-5; no clear D. The germline gives CDR1 SGHTA, CDR2 FQGNSA. CDR3 length equals 17 residues. Trimming cost V 3 bases and J 0 bases, with 15 bases left between them. CDR3 loop: CASSLVGGSYSNQPQHF. For the CDR3, the DNA is TGTGCCAGCAGCTTGGTCGGAGGATCCTATAGCAATCAGCCCCAGCATTTT.

The chain has TRBV6-4 and TRBJ2-5; 13 bases map to TRBD2. The germline CDR1 and CDR2 sequences are MRHNA and SNTAGT. The CDR3 has 20 residues. The junction had 19 bases not matched to a gene; V was cut back by 4 bases and J by 5 bases. The CDR3 DNA follows: TGTGCCAGCAGTGCGCCCCCGTCGGGACTAGCGGGACCCGAGGGGGAGACCCAGTACTTC. It encodes CASSAPPSGLAGPEGETQYF.

This clonotype appeared many times. The V gene is TRBV5-4, the J gene TRBJ1-1; TRBD1 agrees at 11 bases. The CDR3 spans 15 residues. Germline-derived CDR1 and CDR2 are SGHNT and YYREEE (reference sequence). Trimming took 4 bases from V and 4 from J; bases not matched to a gene: 6. CDR3 nucleotide sequence: TGTGCCAGCAGCATGGGACAGGGGGTGGGCACTGAAGCTTTCTTT. It encodes CASSMGQGVGTEAFF.

This clonotype has only one observation. This sequence joins TRBV25-1 and TRBJ1-3, with unresolved D. This CDR3 has 10 amino acids. The V end was cut by 11 bases, the J end by 9 bases, with 11 bases between. Per the germline V gene, CDR1 is MGHDK and CDR2 is SYGVNS. The CDR3 here is CAWAGSTIYF. As DNA, the CDR3 is TGTGCCTGGGCAGGCAGCACCATATATTTT.

This sequence joins TRBV20-1 and TRBJ1-4; D is unclear. CDR1 is DFQATT, CDR2 SNEGSKA, per germline (reference sequence). The V and J ends lost 4 bases and 0 bases respectively, with 6 bases between them. The CDR3 is made up of 13 amino acids. CDR3 loop: CSATASTNEKLFF. The CDR3 region has the DNA TGCAGTGCTACCGCTTCAACTAATGAAAAACTGTTTTTT.

The J gene is TRBJ1-2, the V gene TRBV6-6; 12 positions agree with TRBD1. Trimming removed 5 bases from V and 7 bases from J; junction bases left unmatched: 5. Germline CDR1 reads MNHNY; CDR2 reads SVGAGI (reference sequence). The CDR3 is made up of 14 amino acids. The CDR3: CASSLRDRGLGYTF. CDR3 bases: TGTGCCAGCAGTCTTCGGGACAGGGGGCTTGGCTACACCTTC.

This clonotype showed up many times. The V call is TRBV5-1, the J call TRBJ2-3; D remains ambiguous. Germline CDR1 is SGHRS and CDR2 is YFSETQ. The CDR3 has 14 residues. V lost 0 bases to trimming and J lost 1 base, with 6 bases between them. CDR3 in DNA: TGCGCCAGCAGCTTGGAAGGAGGCACAGATACGCAGTATTTT. Its protein is CASSLEGGTDTQYF.

This sequence joins TRBV4-1 and TRBJ1-2; D is uncertain. V dropped 0 bases and J dropped 8 bases, with 13 bases sitting between them. Germline CDR1 and CDR2: MGHRA and YSYEKL. This CDR3 is built from 14 residues. CDR3 bases: TGCGCCAGCAGCCAAGACCCGCGGTCCTGGGGCTACACCTTC. Its protein product is CASSQDPRSWGYTF.

This clonotype was seen more than once but under ten times. The V and J genes are TRBV11-2 and TRBJ2-5; 8 nucleotides agree with TRBD1. V was pared by 1 base and J by 7 bases, with 8 bases of the junction left unmatched. Germline V gene lookup returns CDR1 SGHAT and CDR2 FQNNGV. The CDR3 loop spans 15 amino acids. The CDR3 DNA reads TGTGCCAGCAGCTTAGTGGCAGGGGGCCTAGGGACCCAGTACTTC. Translating it yields CASSLVAGGLGTQYF.

V is TRBV28 and J is TRBJ2-5; 7 nucleotides agree with TRBD1. Germline lookup yields CDR1 MDHEN and CDR2 SYDVKM. The V gene end was trimmed by 6 bases and the J gene end by 5 bases; junction bases not matched to a gene: 9. The CDR3 is made up of 14 amino acids. The CDR3 protein is CASSSYRGFETQYF. Written as DNA, the CDR3 is TGTGCCAGCAGCAGCTACAGGGGTTTCGAGACCCAGTACTTC.

There are many counts of this clonotype. J is TRBJ2-1 and V is TRBV5-5; possible D gene TRBD2, 6 bases. This CDR3 spans 16 amino acids. V lost 4 bases to trimming and J lost 3 bases, with 17 bases between them. Germline V gene data show CDR1 as SGHKS and CDR2 as YYEKEE (reference sequence). CDR3 sequence (DNA): TGTGCCAGCAGCCCACTCGGGGGAATCAACTACAATGAGCAGTTCTTC. It yields the protein CASSPLGGINYNEQFF.

In its sample, this clonotype was seen many times. V usage is TRBV20-1 and J usage is TRBJ1-5; no definite D call. This CDR3 contains 14 residues. The germline V gene encodes CDR1 DFQATT and CDR2 SNEGSKA (reference sequence). Trimming cost V 2 bases and J 0 bases, with 8 bases left between them. The DNA for the CDR3 is TGCAGTGCTAGAAATGGGAATAGCAATCAGCCCCAGCATTTT. Translation: CSARNGNSNQPQHF.

The chain combines TRBV10-3 with TRBJ2-7; 8 positions agree with TRBD2. V was clipped by 0 bases and J by 4 bases; unmatched bases: 8. The V gene's germline CDR1 is ENHRY and CDR2 SYGVKD. This CDR3 region has 16 residues. The CDR3 sequence: CAISESPGGGGYEQYF. In nucleotides, the CDR3 is TGTGCCATCAGTGAGTCCCCGGGGGGGGGGGGGTACGAGCAGTACTTC.

The V gene is TRBV7-7, the J gene TRBJ2-5; 10 positions match TRBD2. CDR1 is SSHAT and CDR2 is FNYEAQ in the germline V gene (reference sequence). This CDR3 has 15 residues. V lost 4 bases and J lost 2; bases outside the gene matches: 4. The CDR3 DNA is TGTGCCAGCAGCTCTGGACTAGCGGCTCAAGAGACCCAGTACTTC. Its translation: CASSSGLAAQETQYF.

On this clonotype itself: A much larger clone differs by one base, so this may be a read error. The genes are TRBV7-9 and TRBJ1-1, with D unclear. Trimming stripped 5 bases from V and 0 bases from J, with 7 bases between. The CDR3 has 13 residues. Germline V gene data show CDR1 as SEHNR and CDR2 as FQNEAQ (reference sequence). In nucleotides, the CDR3 is TGTGCCAGCAGCGCACCCCTGAACACTGAAGCTTTCTTT. The encoded protein is CASSAPLNTEAFF.

This clonotype was observed many times. V gene TRBV29-1 combines with J gene TRBJ2-5; TRBD1 is a possible D gene (5 bases). With 4 bases removed from V and 2 bases from J, the gap between germline ends came to 14 bases. The germline V gene encodes CDR1 SQVTM and CDR2 ANQGSEA. The length of the CDR3 is 14 residues. The CDR3 loop is CSVVPVGHQETQYF. CDR3 nucleotide sequence: TGCAGCGTTGTCCCTGTAGGACATCAAGAGACCCAGTACTTC.

This clonotype was seen ten or more times. This chain connects TRBV9 to TRBJ2-2, with 10 bases that match TRBD2. Germline V gene data show CDR1 as SGDLS and CDR2 as YYNGEE. This CDR3 contains 17 residues. V was clipped by 3 bases and J by 1 base; unmatched bases: 6. CDR3 protein: CASSAPGLALNTGELFF. The CDR3 DNA sequence: TGTGCCAGCAGCGCCCCGGGACTAGCGTTGAACACCGGGGAGCTGTTTTTT. The full variable domain, completed using reference TRBV9 and TRBJ2-2, is DSGVTQTPKHLITATGQRVTLRCSPRSGDLSVYWYQQSLDQGLQFLIQYYNGEERAKGNILERFSAQQFPDLHSELNLSSLELGDSALYFCASSAPGLALNTGELFFGEGSRLTVL.

The rearrangement uses TRBV7-6 and TRBJ1-6, with D possibly being TRBD1 (5 bases). Trimming cost V 5 bases and J 7 bases, with 15 bases left between them. There are 15 residues in the CDR3. Germline CDR1 and CDR2: SGHVS and FNYEAQ. The chain's CDR3 is CASSAMIRDNSPLHF. In nucleotides, the CDR3 is TGTGCCAGCAGCGCCATGATAAGGGACAATTCACCCCTCCACTTT.